This TCR beta chain was profiled in a study of shared clonotypes between healthy human individuals. In the sorted-subset replicate PCRs, around 0.2 ug DNA, 25,000 to 30,000 T cell genomes, was used. The data were produced by immunoSEQ multiplex PCR, yet TCRdb's version contains in-frame clones alone and is incomplete. The top ten clones hold approximately 35% of a sample with 550,000 to 800,000 clones, around 91% of them seen once. Trimming removed 3 bases at V and 6 bases at J, with 12 bases between. This CDR3 contains 14 residues. CDR1 is MNHNY and CDR2 is SVGAGI in the germline V gene (reference sequence). Among the donors, all were Caucasian adults who lived in Nashville, Tennessee.

The receptor was derived from a man between 18 and 35 years old in good health. Some clones in this sample may be carry-over from other donors' samples. The chain couples TRBV6-6 to TRBJ2-1; TRBD2 might be the D (6 bases). The sample taken for sequencing was memory CD8+ T cells from PBMCs. Described subset: CD45RO+ cells pooled with CCR7-negative TemRA cells. The CDR3 sequence is CASSYTSRSNEQFF. The CDR3 nucleotides are TGTGCCAGCAGTTATACTAGCAGAAGCAATGAGCAGTTCTTC.